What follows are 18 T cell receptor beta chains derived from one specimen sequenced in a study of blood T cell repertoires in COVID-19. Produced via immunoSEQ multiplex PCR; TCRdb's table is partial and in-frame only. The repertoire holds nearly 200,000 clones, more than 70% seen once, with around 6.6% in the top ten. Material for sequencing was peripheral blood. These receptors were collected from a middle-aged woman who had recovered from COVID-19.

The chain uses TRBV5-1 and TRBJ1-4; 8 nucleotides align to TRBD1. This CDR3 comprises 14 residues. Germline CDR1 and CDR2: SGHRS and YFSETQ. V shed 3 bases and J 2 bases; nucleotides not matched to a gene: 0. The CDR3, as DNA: TGCGCCAGCAGCTGGACAGGGACTAATGAAAAACTGTTTTTT. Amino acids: CASSWTGTNEKLFF.

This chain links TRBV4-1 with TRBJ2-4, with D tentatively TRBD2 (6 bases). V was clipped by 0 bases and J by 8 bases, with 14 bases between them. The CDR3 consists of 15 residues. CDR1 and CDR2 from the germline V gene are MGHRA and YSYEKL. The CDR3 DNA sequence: TGCGCCAGCAGCCAAGATTGGCGGGAAGGGTACATTCAGTACTTC. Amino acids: CASSQDWREGYIQYF.

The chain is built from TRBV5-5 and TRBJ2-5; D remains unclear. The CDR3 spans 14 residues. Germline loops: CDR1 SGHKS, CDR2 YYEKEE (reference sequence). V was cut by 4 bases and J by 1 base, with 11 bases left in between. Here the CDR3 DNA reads TGTGCCAGCAGCCCCGGCGGAGTCCAAGAGACCCAGTACTTC. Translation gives CASSPGGVQETQYF.

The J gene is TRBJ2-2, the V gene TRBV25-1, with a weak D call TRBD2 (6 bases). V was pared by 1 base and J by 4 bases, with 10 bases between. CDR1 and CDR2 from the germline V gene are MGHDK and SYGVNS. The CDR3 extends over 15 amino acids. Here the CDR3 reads CASSEFSGVTGELFF. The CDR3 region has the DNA TGTGCCAGCAGTGAATTCTCGGGGGTCACCGGGGAGCTGTTTTTT.

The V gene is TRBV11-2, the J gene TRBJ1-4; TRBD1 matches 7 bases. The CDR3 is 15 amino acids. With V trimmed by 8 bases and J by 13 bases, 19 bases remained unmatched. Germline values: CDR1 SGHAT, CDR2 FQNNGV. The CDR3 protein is CASHPVQGPKKGLFF. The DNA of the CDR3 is TGTGCCAGCCACCCCGTACAGGGGCCAAAAAAGGGACTGTTTTTT.

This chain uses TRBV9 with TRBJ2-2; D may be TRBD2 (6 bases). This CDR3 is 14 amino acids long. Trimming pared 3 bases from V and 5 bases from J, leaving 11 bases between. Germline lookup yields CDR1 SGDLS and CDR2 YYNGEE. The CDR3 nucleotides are TGTGCCAGCAGCGCCGAGGGAGGAACCGGGGAGCTGTTTTTT. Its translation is CASSAEGGTGELFF.

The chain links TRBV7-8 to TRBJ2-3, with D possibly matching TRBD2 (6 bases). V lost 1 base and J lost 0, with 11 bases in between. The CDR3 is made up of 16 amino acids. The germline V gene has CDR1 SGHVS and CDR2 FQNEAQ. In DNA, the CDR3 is TGTGCCAGCAGCTTAGGGCTAGCGTATAGCACAGATACGCAGTATTTT. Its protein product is CASSLGLAYSTDTQYF.

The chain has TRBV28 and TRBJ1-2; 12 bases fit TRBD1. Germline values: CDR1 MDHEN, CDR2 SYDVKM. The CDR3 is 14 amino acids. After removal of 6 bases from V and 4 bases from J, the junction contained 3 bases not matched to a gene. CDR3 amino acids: CASRGQGASYGYTF. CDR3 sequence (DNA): TGTGCCAGCAGGGGACAGGGGGCATCCTATGGCTACACCTTC.

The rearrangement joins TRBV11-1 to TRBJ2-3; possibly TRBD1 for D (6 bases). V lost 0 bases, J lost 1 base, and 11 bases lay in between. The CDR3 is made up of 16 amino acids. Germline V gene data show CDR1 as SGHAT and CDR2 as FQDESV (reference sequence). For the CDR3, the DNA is TGTGCCAGCAGCTTAGCGAGAGGGGGTGGCACAGATACGCAGTATTTT. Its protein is CASSLARGGGTDTQYF.

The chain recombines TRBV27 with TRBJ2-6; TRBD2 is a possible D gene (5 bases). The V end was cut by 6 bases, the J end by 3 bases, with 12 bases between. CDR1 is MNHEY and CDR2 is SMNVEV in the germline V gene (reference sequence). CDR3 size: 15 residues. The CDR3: CASSTGLFGANVLTF. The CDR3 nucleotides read TGTGCCAGCAGCACCGGACTCTTTGGGGCCAACGTCCTGACTTTC.

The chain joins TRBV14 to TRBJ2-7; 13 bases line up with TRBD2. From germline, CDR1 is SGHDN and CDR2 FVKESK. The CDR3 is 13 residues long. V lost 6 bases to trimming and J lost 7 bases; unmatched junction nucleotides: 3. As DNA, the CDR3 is TGTGCCAGCAGGACTAGCGGGAGGTGGGAGCAGTACTTC. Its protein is CASRTSGRWEQYF.

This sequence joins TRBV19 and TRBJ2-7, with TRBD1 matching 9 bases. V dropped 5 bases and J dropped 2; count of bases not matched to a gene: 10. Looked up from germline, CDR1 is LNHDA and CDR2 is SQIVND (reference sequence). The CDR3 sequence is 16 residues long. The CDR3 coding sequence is TGTGCCAGTAGTCCGGGACCGGGACAGGGTCCCTACGAGCAGTACTTC. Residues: CASSPGPGQGPYEQYF.

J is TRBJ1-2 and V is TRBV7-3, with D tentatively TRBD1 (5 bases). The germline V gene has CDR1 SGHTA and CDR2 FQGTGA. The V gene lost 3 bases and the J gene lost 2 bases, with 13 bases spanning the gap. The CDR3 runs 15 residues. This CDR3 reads CASSFDGAKNYGYTF. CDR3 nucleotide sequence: TGTGCCAGCAGCTTCGATGGGGCCAAGAACTATGGCTACACCTTC.

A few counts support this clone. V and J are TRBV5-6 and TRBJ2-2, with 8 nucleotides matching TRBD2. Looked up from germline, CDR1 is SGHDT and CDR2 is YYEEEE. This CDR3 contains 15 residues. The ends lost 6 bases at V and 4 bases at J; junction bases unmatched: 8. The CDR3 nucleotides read TGTGCCAGCATGACCGGGACTAGAAGCACCGGGGAGCTGTTTTTT. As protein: CASMTGTRSTGELFF. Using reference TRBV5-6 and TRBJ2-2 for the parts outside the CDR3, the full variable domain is DAGVTQSPTHLIKTRGQQVTLRCSPKSGHDTVSWYQQALGQGPQFIFQYYEEEERQRGNFPDRFSGHQFPNYSSELNVNALLLGDSALYLCASMTGTRSTGELFFGEGSRLTVL.

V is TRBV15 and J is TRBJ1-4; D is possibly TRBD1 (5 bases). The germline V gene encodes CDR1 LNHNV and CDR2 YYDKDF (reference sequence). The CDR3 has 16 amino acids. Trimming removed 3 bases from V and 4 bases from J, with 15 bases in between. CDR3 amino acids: CATSSSPGHINEKLFF. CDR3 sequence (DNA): TGTGCCACCAGCAGCTCCCCCGGACACATTAATGAAAAACTGTTTTTT.

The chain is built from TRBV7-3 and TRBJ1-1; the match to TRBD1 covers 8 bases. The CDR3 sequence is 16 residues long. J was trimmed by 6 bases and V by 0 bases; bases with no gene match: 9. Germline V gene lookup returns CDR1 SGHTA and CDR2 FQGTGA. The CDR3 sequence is CASSLTQGQGHAEAFF. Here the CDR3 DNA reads TGTGCCAGCAGCTTAACCCAAGGACAGGGACACGCTGAAGCTTTCTTT.

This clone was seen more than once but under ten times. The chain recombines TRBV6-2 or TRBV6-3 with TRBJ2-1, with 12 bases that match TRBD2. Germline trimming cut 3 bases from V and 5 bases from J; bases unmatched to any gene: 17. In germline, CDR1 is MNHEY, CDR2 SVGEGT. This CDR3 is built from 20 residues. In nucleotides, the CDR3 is TGTGCCAGCAGTTATCCCCTCGGACTAGCGGGACGGACGAGCGACAATGAGCAGTTCTTC. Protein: CASSYPLGLAGRTSDNEQFF.

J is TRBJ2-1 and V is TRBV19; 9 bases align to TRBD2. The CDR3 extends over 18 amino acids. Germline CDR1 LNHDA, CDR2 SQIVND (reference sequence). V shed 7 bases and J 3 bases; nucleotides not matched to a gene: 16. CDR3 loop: CASKIGGSGSSRYNEQFF. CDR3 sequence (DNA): TGTGCCAGTAAAATCGGAGGTAGCGGGAGTTCACGCTACAATGAGCAGTTCTTC.